Listed here are 3 T cell receptor beta chains from one sample, sequenced in a study of radiation and T cells in renal cell carcinoma. Using immunoSEQ multiplex PCR, the repertoire was profiled, and TCRdb retains in-frame clones only, with some absent. The table has roughly 150,000 clones, approximately 90% seen once; the top ten hold 10% to 15%. Time point: blood 2 weeks post-SBRT. Treatment meaning: 15 Gy SBRT to primary tumor, nephrectomy 4 weeks later. The specimen was blood, collected from a patient whose treatment included radiotherapy and nephrectomy. The receptors were gathered from a woman between 50 and 59 years old with renal cell carcinoma.

The V and J genes are TRBV7-6 and TRBJ2-5; possible D gene TRBD2, 5 bases. The germline gives CDR1 SGHVS, CDR2 FNYEAQ. The CDR3 is 14 residues long. V lost 1 base to trimming and J lost 4 bases, with 10 bases between them. The CDR3 sequence: CASSLGSLAETQYF. The CDR3 coding sequence is TGTGCCAGCAGCTTAGGTTCCCTAGCAGAGACCCAGTACTTC.

This rearrangement joins TRBV19 to TRBJ2-7, with 7 bases identical to TRBD1. Germline V gives CDR1 LNHDA, CDR2 SQIVND (reference sequence). Losses at the gene ends were 6 bases for V and 0 bases for J; bases not matched to a gene: 2. This CDR3 has 13 residues. CDR3 in amino acids: CASSWDSSYEQYF. CDR3 coding DNA: TGTGCCAGTAGCTGGGACAGCTCCTACGAGCAGTACTTC.

The chain's CDR3 is CASSYFRDSYEQYF. The CDR3 DNA follows: TGTGCCAGCAGTTACTTCAGGGACTCCTACGAGCAGTACTTC. The chain has TRBV6-5 and TRBJ2-7; D perhaps matches TRBD1 (5 bases). Germline V CDR1 and CDR2: MNHEY, SVGAGI. This CDR3 has 14 amino acids. Deletions cut 1 base from V and 0 bases from J, with 7 bases between.